Listed here are 17 T cell receptor beta chains from one sample, sequenced in a study of shared clonotypes between healthy human individuals. Clones were read by immunoSEQ multiplex PCR, and TCRdb kept only the in-frame ones, dropping some. The top ten hold 0.5% to 0.65% of the sample, which has over a million clones, around three quarters seen once. Sequenced sample: memory CD4+ T cells from PBMCs. Subset meaning: CD45RA-negative fraction. Receptor source: a man in his late teens or twenties in good health. Some clones in this sample may be carry-over from other donors' samples.

The chain couples TRBV5-1 to TRBJ2-7, with D possibly matching TRBD1 (5 bases). Deletions cut 4 bases from V and 2 bases from J, with 13 bases between. The length of the CDR3 is 14 residues. The germline V gene encodes CDR1 SGHRS and CDR2 YFSETQ. DNA for the CDR3: TGCGCCAGCAGCGGAACTCTAGGGGCCTACGAGCAGTACTTC. The encoded protein is CASSGTLGAYEQYF.

This chain links TRBV4-2 with TRBJ2-1; 13 nucleotides line up with TRBD2. J was trimmed by 5 bases and V by 1 base; bases with no gene match: 5. This CDR3 has 17 residues. Germline-derived CDR1 and CDR2 are LGHNA and YNFKEQ. The chain's CDR3 is CASSQASGTSGDNEQFF. In nucleotides, the CDR3 is TGTGCCAGCAGCCAAGCCTCCGGGACTAGCGGGGACAATGAGCAGTTCTTC.

This clone has just one count. The chain uses TRBV7-3 and TRBJ2-3, with unresolved D. V was shortened by 3 bases and J by 3 bases, with 13 bases between the two germline ends. CDR1 SGHTA and CDR2 FQGTGA come from the germline V gene. This CDR3 contains 15 residues. The CDR3 nucleotides are TGTGCCAGCAGCTTGGACGCCTCTCGAACAGATACGCAGTATTTT. It codes for CASSLDASRTDTQYF.

The gene calls are TRBV9 and TRBJ2-2; TRBD2 is a possible D gene (6 bases). Germline-derived CDR1 and CDR2 are SGDLS and YYNGEE. The CDR3 has 15 residues. V lost 2 bases to trimming and J lost 4 bases, with 12 bases between them. The CDR3 here is CASSVWRGPTGELFF. DNA of the CDR3: TGTGCCAGCAGCGTGTGGAGGGGACCCACCGGGGAGCTGTTTTTT. The full variable domain, its missing parts supplied by reference TRBV9 and TRBJ2-2, is DSGVTQTPKHLITATGQRVTLRCSPRSGDLSVYWYQQSLDQGLQFLIQYYNGEERAKGNILERFSAQQFPDLHSELNLSSLELGDSALYFCASSVWRGPTGELFFGEGSRLTVL.

The gene calls are TRBV18 and TRBJ2-7; 8 positions match TRBD2. Germline V gene sequence: CDR1 KGHSH, CDR2 LQKENI. The CDR3 is made up of 16 amino acids. V lost 3 bases, J lost 7 bases, and 14 bases stayed unmatched. The CDR3 DNA sequence: TGTGCCAGCTCACCCATTGGGACCGTCGGGGGGGGAGAGCAGTACTTC. Translating gives CASSPIGTVGGGEQYF.

The chain has TRBV4-1 and TRBJ1-1, with D hard to call. Germline loops: CDR1 MGHRA, CDR2 YSYEKL. The germline V and J ends were trimmed by 0 bases and 8 bases, with 13 bases remaining between them. The CDR3 consists of 14 residues. DNA for the CDR3: TGCGCCAGCAGCCAAGATAGCCGGGTCCCGGAAGCTTTCTTT. Its protein product is CASSQDSRVPEAFF.

This rearrangement joins TRBV28 to TRBJ2-1; 7 bases are a match to TRBD1. The CDR3 runs 16 residues. V gave up 4 bases and J gave up 1 base; unmatched junction bases: 7. Germline V gives CDR1 MDHEN, CDR2 SYDVKM. The CDR3 here is CASSSRGRGSYNEQFF. CDR3 bases: TGTGCCAGCAGTTCTAGGGGGCGTGGTTCCTACAATGAGCAGTTCTTC.

The gene calls are TRBV5-8 and TRBJ2-1, with 12 bases that match TRBD2. The CDR3 covers 15 residues. Germline V gives CDR1 SGHTS, CDR2 YDEGEE. The trim removed 0 bases at V and 7 bases at J, leaving 2 bases unmatched. The CDR3 nucleotides read TGTGCCAGCAGCTTGGCTAGCGGGAGGGCTAATGAGCAGTTCTTC. Its protein product is CASSLASGRANEQFF.

Comments on this clone: A much larger clone is a single base away; this may be a read error. V is TRBV28 and J is TRBJ1-1; D unclear. CDR3 length: 12 amino acids. V lost 6 bases and J lost 1, with 6 bases in between. From germline, CDR1 is MDHEN and CDR2 SYDVKM. DNA for the CDR3: TGTGCCAGCAGCTTAAAGAACACTGAAGCTTTCTTT. Amino acids: CASSLKNTEAFF. The variable domain in full, with the rest retrieved from reference TRBV28 and TRBJ1-1, is DVKVTQSSRYLVKRTGEKVFLECVQDMDHENMFWYRQDPGLGLRLIYFSYDVKMKEKGDIPEGYSVSREKKERFSLILESASTNQTSMYLCASSLKNTEAFFGQGTRLTVV.

CDR3 residues: CASSVYVAGVEQFF. DNA for the CDR3: TGTGCCAGCAGTGTTTATGTAGCGGGAGTTGAGCAGTTCTTC. The chain employs TRBV2 and TRBJ2-1; 9 nucleotides match TRBD2. Trimming removed 4 bases from V and 9 bases from J; junction bases left unmatched: 7. In germline, CDR1 is SNHLY, CDR2 FYNNEI. The CDR3 length is 14 residues. Looking up the rest from reference TRBV2 and TRBJ2-1 gives the full variable domain: EPEVTQTPSHQVTQMGQEVILRCVPISNHLYFYWYRQILGQKVEFLVSFYNNEISEKSEIFDDQFSVERPDGSNFTLKIRSTKLEDSAMYFCASSVYVAGVEQFFGPGTRLTVL.

On this clone: Germline and junction disagree at one end, which may indicate a read error. The chain couples TRBV5-1 to TRBJ2-2, with 7 bases lining up with TRBD2. The CDR3 covers 16 residues. The germline V gene encodes CDR1 SGHRS and CDR2 YFSETQ. The DNA for the CDR3 is TGCGCCGGCAGTTTTATGGCGGGAGACCCCGCCGGGGAGCTGTTTTTT. This encodes CAGSFMAGDPAGELFF.

CDR3 loop: CASSAALGQGDYNEQFF. The CDR3 region has the DNA TGTGCCAGCAGCGCCGCCCTGGGACAGGGCGACTACAATGAGCAGTTCTTC. The chain combines TRBV5-4 with TRBJ2-1; 9 bases agree with TRBD1. V shed 4 bases, J shed 3 bases, and the junction held 11 bases outside the gene matches. The length of the CDR3 is 17 residues. Germline-derived CDR1 and CDR2 are SGHNT and YYREEE (reference sequence).

V is TRBV21-1 and J is TRBJ2-4; the D call in the table, TRBD1, was not verified against the DNA. TRBV21-1 is classified as a pseudogene. This CDR3 region has 15 residues. The CDR3 DNA follows: TGTGCCAGCAGCAAAGTCGGAGACAGAGAAAACATTCAGTACTTC. Protein sequence: CASSKVGDRENIQYF.

This clone was seen more than once but under ten times. This rearrangement joins TRBV5-1 to TRBJ2-2, with 7 positions matching TRBD2. J lost 1 base, V lost 2 bases, and 8 bases had no gene match. Germline CDR1 and CDR2: SGHRS and YFSETQ. The CDR3 has 17 residues. The CDR3 is CASSFPPSGQNTGELFF. CDR3 bases: TGCGCCAGCAGCTTCCCCCCTAGCGGCCAGAACACCGGGGAGCTGTTTTTT.

V and J are TRBV6-5 and TRBJ1-4; weak D call: TRBD1 (6 bases). The CDR3 loop spans 14 amino acids. CDR1 MNHEY and CDR2 SVGAGI come from the germline V gene. Trimming pared 2 bases from V and 8 bases from J, leaving 12 bases between. CDR3 region: CASSYAGASEKLFF. The CDR3, as DNA: TGTGCCAGCAGTTACGCAGGGGCTTCCGAAAAACTGTTTTTT.

This clone has a handful of counts. This sequence joins TRBV6-6 and TRBJ1-1; the D gene is possibly TRBD1 (6 bases). With 7 bases removed from V and 6 bases from J, the gap between germline ends came to 15 bases. There are 13 residues in the CDR3. Germline CDR1 reads MNHNY; CDR2 reads SVGAGI (reference sequence). The CDR3 is CASTTGKWPEAFF. The DNA of the CDR3 is TGTGCCAGCACCACAGGGAAGTGGCCTGAAGCTTTCTTT.

This chain uses TRBV7-2 with TRBJ2-5; D not certain. The CDR3 has 14 residues. Germline V lookup: CDR1 SGHTA, CDR2 FQGNSA. Trimming left V 0 bases short and J 4 bases short, with 9 bases between. The CDR3 region is CASSLARVGETQYF. DNA for the CDR3: TGTGCCAGCAGCTTAGCTAGGGTGGGAGAGACCCAGTACTTC.